The 6 T cell receptor beta chains below were found in one sample sequenced in a study of blood T cell repertoires in COVID-19. Using immunoSEQ multiplex PCR, the repertoire was profiled, and TCRdb retains in-frame clones only, with some absent. Of some 250,000 clones in the sample, about three quarters are singletons; the top ten hold 2.5% to 4%. What was sequenced was peripheral blood. The receptors derive from a woman older than 75 with acute or convalescent COVID-19.

The rearrangement links TRBV10-3 to TRBJ2-5, with 8 bases matching TRBD1. The CDR3 totals 15 residues. With 6 bases clipped from V and 3 bases from J, the junction kept 9 bases outside the gene matches. Looked up from germline, CDR1 is ENHRY and CDR2 is SYGVKD. This chain's CDR3 is CAIRSGQGTKETQYF. The CDR3 coding sequence is TGTGCCATCAGAAGCGGACAGGGAACTAAAGAGACCCAGTACTTC.

This clone was observed a few times. The V and J genes are TRBV6-5 and TRBJ1-1, with 12 bases fitting TRBD1. J lost 3 bases, V lost 6 bases, and 5 bases had no gene match. From germline, CDR1 is MNHEY and CDR2 SVGAGI. This CDR3 comprises 15 residues. CDR3 amino acids: CASSGTGGWDTEAFF. The CDR3 DNA follows: TGTGCCAGCAGCGGGACAGGGGGCTGGGACACTGAAGCTTTCTTT.

The J gene is TRBJ1-5, the V gene TRBV2; D is unclear. CDR1 is SNHLY, CDR2 FYNNEI, per germline. The ends were cut back, 4 bases at V and 0 bases at J, with 10 bases in the middle. The length of the CDR3 is 15 residues. This CDR3 is CASSGVGLSNQPQHF. DNA of the CDR3: TGTGCCAGCAGTGGGGTAGGACTTAGCAATCAGCCCCAGCATTTT. Based on the CDR3 plus reference TRBV2 and TRBJ1-5, the full variable domain is EPEVTQTPSHQVTQMGQEVILRCVPISNHLYFYWYRQILGQKVEFLVSFYNNEISEKSEIFDDQFSVERPDGSNFTLKIRSTKLEDSAMYFCASSGVGLSNQPQHFGDGTRLSIL.

The chain is built from TRBV6-6 and TRBJ1-6, with 7 bases matching TRBD1. CDR1 and CDR2 from the germline V gene are MNHNY and SVGAGI (reference sequence). Trimming at V came to 5 bases and at J to 0 bases, leaving 10 bases not matched to a gene. The CDR3 sequence is 18 residues long. CDR3 sequence (DNA): TGTGCCAGCAGTCGCCGCGGCAGGGGGAGCTCCTATAATTCACCCCTCCACTTT. This encodes CASSRRGRGSSYNSPLHF.

The chain links TRBV5-8 to TRBJ2-3; 7 bases are shared with TRBD1. The ends lost 2 bases at V and 3 bases at J; junction bases unmatched: 9. Germline lookup yields CDR1 SGHTS and CDR2 YDEGEE. The CDR3 spans 16 residues. CDR3 nucleotide sequence: TGTGCCAGCAGCTTTAAGTGGGCAGGGGGAACAGATACGCAGTATTTT. Amino acids: CASSFKWAGGTDTQYF.

The chain couples TRBV3-1 (or the pseudogene TRBV3-2) to TRBJ1-5; 7 nucleotides align to TRBD1. There are 16 residues in the CDR3. Germline V gives CDR1 LGHDT, CDR2 YNNKEL (reference sequence). The ends lost 2 bases at V and 3 bases at J; junction bases unmatched: 7. CDR3 loop: CASSQKVTGSNQPQHF. CDR3 DNA sequence: TGTGCCAGCAGCCAAAAAGTGACAGGGTCCAATCAGCCCCAGCATTTT.